Below are 14 T cell receptor beta chains sequenced from a single sample in a study of CD8+ T cells in alopecia areata. As to treatment: oral pan-JAK inhibitor, 5-10 mg twice daily. Reverse transcription of extracted RNA yielded cDNA, which provided the sequencing template. TCRdb's table, derived via immunoSEQ multiplex PCR, lists solely in-frame clones and lacks some. The profile covers about 190,000 clones, with approximately 56% appearing a single time and about 0.65% taken by the ten largest. The sequences come from CD4+ T cells sorted from blood, collected at week 4, from a patient treated with tofacitinib. These receptor sequences come from a human donor with alopecia areata.

The rearrangement links TRBV27 to TRBJ1-4, with 10 bases identical to TRBD1. V shed 5 bases and J 8 bases; nucleotides not matched to a gene: 8. CDR3 length: 15 residues. Per germline, CDR1 MNHEY and CDR2 SMNVEV (reference sequence). CDR3 DNA: TGTGCCAGCAGTCCCTCGACAGGGGGCATAGAAAAACTGTTTTTT. This codes for CASSPSTGGIEKLFF.

J is TRBJ2-7 and V is TRBV30, with D possibly called TRBD1 or TRBD2 (5 bases each). Germline V CDR1 and CDR2: GTSNPN, SVGIG (reference sequence). V was trimmed by 2 bases and J by 6 bases, leaving 14 bases between them. This CDR3 has 13 amino acids. CDR3 DNA sequence: TGTGCCTGGAGTCTAGGGACCACTAGCGAGCAGTACTTC. Translated, it gives CAWSLGTTSEQYF.

The chain links TRBV20-1 to TRBJ2-1, with no clear D. The V and J ends lost 5 bases and 9 bases respectively, with 11 bases between them. Germline-derived CDR1 and CDR2 are DFQATT and SNEGSKA (reference sequence). This CDR3 is built from 11 residues. The CDR3 here is CSALPRGEQFF. The CDR3 DNA sequence: TGCAGTGCTCTCCCGCGTGGTGAGCAGTTCTTC.

V is TRBV10-3 and J is TRBJ1-2, with D possibly matching TRBD1 (5 bases). There are 13 residues in the CDR3. From germline, CDR1 is ENHRY and CDR2 SYGVKD. Between the trimmed V and J ends, which lost 11 bases and 4 bases, there was a span of 17 bases. CDR3 in DNA: TGTGCCCTCGCAAGTGGCCAGGGCTATGGCTACACCTTC. Translated: CALASGQGYGYTF.

The chain uses TRBV19 and TRBJ1-5; 7 positions match TRBD1. Germline lookup yields CDR1 LNHDA and CDR2 SQIVND (reference sequence). With 9 bases clipped from V and 9 bases from J, the junction kept 14 bases outside the gene matches. CDR3 length equals 14 residues. CDR3 protein: CASGGTATFRPQHF. The DNA of the CDR3 is TGTGCCAGCGGGGGGACAGCCACCTTTCGGCCCCAGCATTTT.

The chain is built from TRBV25-1 and TRBJ2-7; TRBD2 agrees at 7 bases. Trimming at V came to 1 base and at J to 5 bases, leaving 8 bases not matched to a gene. This CDR3 is built from 15 residues. Germline CDR1 and CDR2: MGHDK and SYGVNS. The CDR3 coding sequence is TGTGCCAGCAGTGAATTCGGGACGACTAGCCACGAGCAGTACTTC. It translates to CASSEFGTTSHEQYF.

This clone is judged medium-sized. This chain links TRBV18 with TRBJ1-1, with D unclear. Trimming removed 1 base from V and 1 base from J, with 7 bases in between. Germline V lookup: CDR1 KGHSH, CDR2 LQKENI. There are 14 residues in the CDR3. CDR3 nucleotide sequence: TGTGCCAGCTCACCACTGGCAGAGAACACTGAAGCTTTCTTT. As protein: CASSPLAENTEAFF.

This clone was found a few times. The chain links TRBV29-1 to TRBJ2-6; 7 bases align to TRBD1. The V gene end was trimmed by 6 bases and the J gene end by 2 bases; junction bases not matched to a gene: 4. Germline loops: CDR1 SQVTM, CDR2 ANQGSEA. The CDR3 has 14 residues. CDR3 sequence reads: CSVGTGAGANVLTF. In nucleotides, the CDR3 is TGCAGCGTCGGCACAGGGGCTGGGGCCAACGTCCTGACTTTC.

This rearrangement joins TRBV29-1 to TRBJ2-2; D may be TRBD2 (5 bases). V dropped 6 bases and J dropped 4 bases, with 18 bases sitting between them. The CDR3 loop spans 15 amino acids. The V gene's germline CDR1 is SQVTM and CDR2 ANQGSEA. This CDR3 reads CSVGRGVTGTGELFF. In DNA, the CDR3 is TGCAGCGTGGGTCGGGGAGTAACGGGCACCGGGGAGCTGTTTTTT.

V gene TRBV15 combines with J gene TRBJ1-2, with D tentatively TRBD1 (5 bases). Germline CDR1 is LNHNV and CDR2 is YYDKDF (reference sequence). Trimming took off 5 bases at V and 8 bases at J, with 15 bases between the two ends. The CDR3 sequence is 13 residues long. CDR3 loop: CATSPRDDGGYTF. Here the CDR3 DNA reads TGTGCCACCAGCCCACGGGACGATGGAGGCTACACCTTC.

CDR3 DNA: TGTGCCAGCAGCTTGAAGGTCGGCTCCTACAATGAGCAGTTCTTC. Amino acids: CASSLKVGSYNEQFF. The chain is built from TRBV5-4 and TRBJ2-1; D unclear. The CDR3 extends over 15 amino acids. In germline, CDR1 is SGHNT, CDR2 YYREEE (reference sequence). With 1 base removed from V and 0 bases from J, the gap between germline ends came to 8 bases.

The chain is built from TRBV5-1 and TRBJ2-7; D not certain. The CDR3 contains 13 residues. From germline, CDR1 is SGHRS and CDR2 YFSETQ. Trimming left V 0 bases short and J 5 bases short, with 9 bases between. The CDR3 DNA reads TGCGCCAGCAGCTTGGAAGAAGCACACGAGCAGTACTTC. Protein product: CASSLEEAHEQYF. The whole variable domain, filled in from reference TRBV5-1 and TRBJ2-7, reads KAGVTQTPRYLIKTRGQQVTLSCSPISGHRSVSWYQQTPGQGLQFLFEYFSETQRNKGNFPGRFSGRQFSNSRSEMNVSTLELGDSALYLCASSLEEAHEQYFGPGTRLTVT.

The V call is TRBV28, the J call TRBJ1-2, with D uncertain. The CDR3 covers 12 residues. V lost 3 bases, J lost 8 bases, and 10 bases lay in between. Germline assignment: CDR1 MDHEN and CDR2 SYDVKM. DNA for the CDR3: TGTGCCAGCAGTTTCGAGTACTCCGGCTACACCTTC. It yields the protein CASSFEYSGYTF.

This clone was detected once. This sequence joins TRBV30 and TRBJ2-3, with D unclear. This CDR3 contains 11 residues. CDR1 is GTSNPN, CDR2 SVGIG, per germline (reference sequence). V dropped 5 bases and J dropped 5 bases, with 8 bases sitting between them. The CDR3 region is CAWSREDTQYF. DNA for the CDR3: TGTGCCTGGTCCCGAGAAGATACGCAGTATTTT.